What follows are 5 T cell receptor beta chains derived from one specimen sequenced in a study of T cell repertoires in cytomegalovirus infection. TCRdb redid the calling of the reads with MiXCR, one entry per CDR3 protein. The sample records hundreds of thousands of distinct CDR3 sequences, approximately 32% being singletons. These receptors' targets are unknown. The material sequenced was cultured CD8+ T cells from PBMCs, taken from culture after CMV antigen stimulation. Receptor source: a human donor in good health (CMV status not recorded). Some clones in this sample may be carry-over from other donors' samples.

The chain joins TRBV27 to TRBJ2-4; D may match TRBD1 or TRBD2 (5 bases each). The CDR3 runs to 13 residues. With 3 bases removed from V and 6 bases from J, the gap between germline ends came to 9 bases. Germline lookup yields CDR1 MNHEY and CDR2 SMNVEV (reference sequence). The CDR3 protein is CASSLGPGNIQYF. For the CDR3, the DNA is TGTGCCAGCAGTTTGGGACCCGGAAACATTCAGTACTTC.

The rearrangement joins TRBV7-4 to TRBJ2-1; D is unclear. The germline gives CDR1 SGHVT, CDR2 SQSDAQ. Trimming cost V 5 bases and J 7 bases, with 15 bases left between them. CDR3 length: 14 amino acids. CDR3 amino acids: CASSPYASSNEQFF. The DNA of the CDR3 is TGTGCCAGCAGCCCGTACGCGTCCAGTAATGAGCAGTTCTTC.

This clonotype was seen a handful of times. For the CDR3, the DNA is TGTGCCAGCAGCTTAGACTCAACCTACCAAGAGACCCAGTACTTC. Amino acids: CASSLDSTYQETQYF. The chain couples TRBV11-2 to TRBJ2-5; D unclear. V lost 0 bases and J 0 bases, leaving 8 bases between the germline ends. Germline V gene sequence: CDR1 SGHAT, CDR2 FQNNGV. The CDR3 loop spans 15 amino acids.

This clonotype came up a few times. The genes are TRBV14 and TRBJ2-1, with D perhaps given as TRBD1 or TRBD2 (6 bases each). Between the trimmed V and J ends, which lost 6 bases and 2 bases, there was a span of 11 bases. The CDR3 sequence is 14 residues long. The V gene's germline CDR1 is SGHDN and CDR2 FVKESK. CDR3 sequence: CASRPGEAYNEQFF. CDR3 in DNA: TGTGCCAGCAGACCAGGGGAGGCCTACAATGAGCAGTTCTTC. Full variable domain (outside the CDR3, taken from reference TRBV14 and TRBJ2-1): EAGVTQFPSHSVIEKGQTVTLRCDPISGHDNLYWYRRVMGKEIKFLLHFVKESKQDESGMPNNRFLAERTGGTYSTLKVQPAELEDSGVYFCASRPGEAYNEQFFGPGTRLTVL.

This clonotype has just a few counts. The CDR3 coding sequence is TGTGCCAGCAGCTTAGCGCTTAGGACCTCCTACAATGAGCAGTTCTTC. Translated, it gives CASSLALRTSYNEQFF. The chain is built from TRBV7-9 and TRBJ2-1; D is undetermined. CDR1 is SEHNR and CDR2 is FQNEAQ in the germline V gene (reference sequence). V was trimmed by 0 bases and J by 0 bases, leaving 9 bases between them. There are 16 residues in the CDR3. Looking up the rest from reference TRBV7-9 and TRBJ2-1 gives the full variable domain: DTGVSQNPRHKITKRGQNVTFRCDPISEHNRLYWYRQTLGQGPEFLTYFQNEAQLEKSRLLSDRFSAERPKGSFSTLEIQRTEQGDSAMYLCASSLALRTSYNEQFFGPGTRLTVL.